This T cell receptor (beta chain) derives from a study of cytomegalovirus exposure and HLA in healthy donors (dated by TCRdb to about 2017). At the level of the whole study: According to an earlier analysis of several hundred of the donors, 150 million to 200 million T cells yielded over 90 million unique TCR beta sequences and about 300 Gb of sequence data. About 280 gigabases of sequencing data and approximately 85 million unique TCR sequences were included in an early release covering roughly 600 HLA-typed donors. Of the 300 to 400 genotyped donors, 65% to 90% fell in the genetic ancestry cluster associated with self-reported Caucasian donors. The study aimed to test whether cataloging public T cell receptors could reveal signatures of past pathogen exposure. Using immunosequencing, the study profiled T cell repertoires from 640 or so subjects and related those repertoires to cytomegalovirus serostatus. Along with the roughly 700-subject first cohort, a separate validation cohort of roughly 110 different subjects was used. To predict cytomegalovirus infection status, the study brought together high-throughput TCR immunosequencing, statistical association of individual TCRs with disease status, and machine learning. To study patterns of TCR occurrence, a later analysis re-analyzed previously published TCR beta repertoires from 666 donors and added high-resolution HLA genotyping. In the later analysis, no new phenotypic data were used to find candidate immune exposures; instead, reliance was placed on TCR beta sequences and their occurrence across donors. In an earlier analysis of more than 550 of the donors, high-throughput TCR beta sequencing was used to judge whether each TCR beta V gene segment behaved as functional or pseudogenic. Donor age, sex, ethnicity and CMV serostatus were compiled alongside the repertoire data. Genome-wide SNP genotypes for about 65% of the roughly 670 donors were used in a later genetic analysis, which treated that subset as a discovery cohort. Every repertoire in the discovery cohort had been generated on one and the same sequencing platform. Class I and class II HLA loci were covered by the typing at four-digit resolution. The number of typed donors differed by locus: about 620-640 for A, B, C, DRB1 and DQB1; some 500 for DQA1; 606 for DPA1; and about 470 for DPB1. Because of strong linkage in the cohort, 5 or 6 DR-DQ haplotypes were treated as single units for association and clustering. Among roughly 370 genotyped donors of the cohort, an average of 235,054 unique TCR beta nucleotide sequences were sequenced per donor, around a sixth of them non-productive.

In total, roughly 670 healthy bone marrow donors made up the cohort. Cohort members were all nominally healthy when sampled, although unrecorded immune exposures were likely present. The donor was CMV seronegative and was included in the group of about 400 seronegative cohort members. Every donor gave a peripheral blood sample, and the peripheral blood mononuclear cells from that sample were used for TCR beta sequencing. Genomic DNA extraction from the blood cell samples was performed with the Qiagen DNeasy Blood Extraction Kit. Trimming at the junction amounts to 5 bases on V and 8 bases on J, and the germline ends lie 15 bases apart. Reading the germline V gene gives CDR1 SGHVS and CDR2 FQNEAQ. The CDR3 holds 13 amino acids from the cysteine to the phenylalanine. Only the CDR3 part of the read is kept: 39 bases, read in frame from the first base. Note on this clone: Its cognate antigen has yet to be identified. Within one base of it there is no much larger clone, and no base qualities were kept.

Libraries were made using the immunoSEQ multiplex PCR assay. For the multiplex PCR, a mixture combining 60 forward primers for TCR Vbeta segments and 13 reverse primers for TCR Jbeta segments was used. The CDR3 region of rearranged TCR beta genes was amplified from genomic DNA by a multiplex PCR assay. The Illumina HiSeq System was used to sequence the amplified TCR beta libraries as 87-base-pair reads. In the authors' own workflow: A later analysis counted about 80 million unique TCR beta chains across the 550 to 700 repertoires, and some 11 million of these chains were shared by at least two donors. Raw reads were error-corrected and collapsed into unique sequences with a nearest-neighbor algorithm that merged closely related sequences to remove PCR and sequencing errors. V, D and J gene segments were assigned by aligning CDR3 sequences to IMGT reference sequences. For a sequence to be retained, at least a six-nucleotide match to both a V gene segment and a J gene segment was required. A rearrangement was called productive if the CDR3 had no stop codons and remained in frame with V and J, and every other rearrangement was called non-productive. Following IMGT convention, CDR3 was defined as the stretch from the second conserved V-encoded cysteine up to the conserved J-encoded phenylalanine. The earlier analysis of about 500 of the donors excluded sequences that lacked an unambiguous match to a single V gene segment. An earlier analysis of 587 of the donors classified V segments as functional when productive rearrangements were above 56.7% and as segregating when the standard deviation between donors was above 5%. A statistical classification framework was built to diagnose cytomegalovirus status from the catalog of TCR beta chain sequences. In a later analysis, V and J genes were assigned by comparing TCR nucleotide sequences against IMGT/GENE-DB human TR gene sequences. In a later analysis, CDR3 sequences and most-parsimonious VDJ recombination scenarios were assigned using the TCRdist pipeline. In a later analysis, each TCR beta chain was defined by its CDR3 amino acid sequence together with its V-gene family, and reads without a unique V-gene family were excluded. In a later analysis, a few hundred highly shared, low-generation-probability nucleotide sequences were removed to address suspected cross-contamination and a sequencing artifact. For each public chain, a later analysis derived a clonal expansion index from normalized ranks of inferred template counts within each repertoire. A later analysis computed generation probabilities with a VDJ recombination model fitted to out-of-frame rearrangements, and checked the results against IGoR. In a later analysis, TCR-TCR, TCR-HLA and TCR-CMV co-occurrence was scored with hypergeometric tests, and a repertoire-size bias correction was applied to TCR pairs. A later analysis estimated false discovery rates by permuting HLA or CMV assignments 20 times. In a later analysis, co-occurring TCRs were grouped with DBSCAN, and TCRdist sequence similarity was added when clustering was performed within HLA-allele-positive subsets. For co-occurrence clustering, repertoires with fewer than 30,000 or more than 120,000 public chains were excluded, along with about five repertoires with anomalous nucleotide sharing. This immuneACCESS table, as held by TCRdb, lists in-frame sequences with V and J called but not all clones. Of the missing ones, under half trace to an unresolved V gene in checked studies; the others have no known cause. V, J and clone size are taken as reported in that table, and D and trimming were inferred from the DNA itself. In this sample the table shows roughly 81,000 clones, 79% of which occur a single time. 2% to 3% of the sample is held by the ten biggest clonotypes.

Study-level results and caveats: A later genetic analysis associated a missense DCLRE1C variant with V-gene and J-gene trimming of TCR beta chains, and an independent cohort replicated the association. Linkage disequilibrium might explain the correlated functional status among segregating V segments, but an unknown experimental factor could not be ruled out. The only immune exposure information available for the cohort was CMV serostatus. Compared with the roughly 670-donor mean, donors in an Asian-associated ancestry cluster had fewer N-insertions in productive TCRs, according to a later genetic analysis. A later analysis found that HLA-associated TCR beta chains were more clonally expanded and had lower generation probabilities than equally common non-associated chains. In a later analysis, TCR association rates were found to vary across HLA loci, with the most associated TCRs seen for DRB1 alleles and the fewest for HLA-C alleles. Presence/absence analyses assumed roughly uniform sequencing depth across donors, an assumption that may not hold. The authors suggested that the approach could potentially be extended to other disease states and immunological phenotypes. In both the original and validation cohorts, the classifier was reported to diagnose cytomegalovirus status with high specificity and sensitivity. Most TCR sequences were observed very rarely across donors, whereas some public TCRs were present in many individuals. A cluster of highly shared sequence variants was judged likely to be a technical artifact of the sequencing pipeline. A further reported finding was that TCR beta sequences accurately predicted the HLA-A and HLA-B alleles for most subjects in the first cohort. This cohort had only TCR beta chains sequenced, and the lack of alpha or paired-chain data limited which features could be detected. Because counts were too low, seventeen rarely observed V segments, including chromosome 9 orphons, were left out of the earlier analysis of some 640 of the donors. In vitro tests confirmed that three of the cytomegalovirus-associated TCR beta chains recognize cytomegalovirus antigens. The study listed over 150 TCR beta chains as associated with cytomegalovirus. In an earlier analysis of 587 of the donors, most TCR beta V segments appeared in productive rearrangements about 87% or about 30% of the time, broadly matching IMGT annotations. Some IMGT-functional V segments, including TRBV6-2 and TRBV6-3, could not be distinguished by the 87-base-pair reads and were therefore excluded. According to a later analysis, most CMV-associated TCR beta chains appeared to be HLA-restricted, and the HLA associations seemed to be driven largely by CMV exposure. A later analysis associated 16,951 TCR beta sequences with specific HLA alleles at a false discovery rate of 0.05. In a later analysis, several top co-occurrence clusters were reported to appear linked to parvovirus B19, influenza, CMV and Epstein-Barr virus. Because HLA typing was missing for some donors at each locus, association tests included only the typed subset. Assigning TCR associations to individual alleles was difficult when HLA alleles, especially DR and DQ, strongly co-occurred.

The receptor chain draws on TRBV7-8 and TRBJ1-2, and possibly TRBD1, on 5 matching bases. Sequences were obtained from PBMCs. This receptor was obtained from a man younger than 40 in good health and CMV-seronegative. The sequence in DNA is TGTGCCAGCAGCCCCCAGGGAACGCGCGGCTACACCTTC. Translation gives CASSPQGTRGYTF.